This T cell receptor beta chain was found in a study of a mutant IDH1 vaccine in newly diagnosed glioma. About this clone: The antigen is not known.

As for time point: week 35, safety follow-up. The content of each vaccine dose was 300 ug of mutant IDH1 20-mer peptide, and topical imiquimod accompanied it. This CDR3 contains 16 residues. The germline V gene has CDR1 SGHTA and CDR2 FQGNSA. The J segment lost 6 bases and the V segment lost 4 bases, leaving 10 bases of the junction unmatched. Libraries were prepared by immunoSEQ multiplex PCR; TCRdb keeps only in-frame clonotypes and omits some of them. The table shows tens of thousands of clones, with 84% occurring only once. The chain recombines TRBV7-2 with TRBJ2-3; 10 bases agree with TRBD2. The sequence was obtained from a woman younger than 30 with glioma. Source: PBMCs, taken from a glioma patient whose treatment included an IDH1 peptide vaccine. The CDR3 is CASSSGVAGGSDTQYF. CDR3 sequence (DNA): TGTGCCAGCAGCTCCGGGGTAGCGGGGGGAAGTGATACGCAGTATTTT.